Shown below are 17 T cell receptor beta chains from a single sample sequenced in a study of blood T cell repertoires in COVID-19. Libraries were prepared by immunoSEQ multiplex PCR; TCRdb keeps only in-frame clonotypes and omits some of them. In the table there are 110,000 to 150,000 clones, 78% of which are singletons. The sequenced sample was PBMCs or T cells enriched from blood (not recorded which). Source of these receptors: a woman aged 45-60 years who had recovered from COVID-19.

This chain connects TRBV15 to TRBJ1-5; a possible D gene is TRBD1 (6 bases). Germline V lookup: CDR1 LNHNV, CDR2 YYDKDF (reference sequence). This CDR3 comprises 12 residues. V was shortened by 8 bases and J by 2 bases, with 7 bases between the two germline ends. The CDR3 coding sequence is TGTGCCACCCGGACAGGCAATCAGCCCCAGCATTTT. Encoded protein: CATRTGNQPQHF.

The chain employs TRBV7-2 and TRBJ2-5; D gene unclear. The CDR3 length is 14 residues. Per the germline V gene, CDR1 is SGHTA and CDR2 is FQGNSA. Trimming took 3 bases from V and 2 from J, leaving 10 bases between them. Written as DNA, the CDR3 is TGTGCCAGCAGCTTGCTGGCAGCGCAAGAGACCCAGTACTTC. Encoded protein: CASSLLAAQETQYF.

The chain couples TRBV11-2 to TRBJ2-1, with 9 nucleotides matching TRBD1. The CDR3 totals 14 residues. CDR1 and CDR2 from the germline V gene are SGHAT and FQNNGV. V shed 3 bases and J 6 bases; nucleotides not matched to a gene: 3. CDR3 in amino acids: CASSFGTGLNEQFF. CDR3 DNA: TGTGCCAGCAGCTTCGGGACAGGGCTCAATGAGCAGTTCTTC. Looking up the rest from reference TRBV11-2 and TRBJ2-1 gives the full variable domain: EAGVAQSPRYKIIEKRQSVAFWCNPISGHATLYWYQQILGQGPKLLIQFQNNGVVDDSQLPKDRFSAERLKGVDSTLKIQPAKLEDSAVYLCASSFGTGLNEQFFGPGTRLTVL.

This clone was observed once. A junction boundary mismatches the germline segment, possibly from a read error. In nucleotides, the CDR3 is TGTGCCAGCAGTCTAGCGGAGCAAGAGACCCAGTACTTC. It yields the protein CASSLAEQETQYF. The chain carries TRBV12-3 or TRBV12-4 and TRBJ2-5; 7 nucleotides align to TRBD2. This CDR3 comprises 13 residues.

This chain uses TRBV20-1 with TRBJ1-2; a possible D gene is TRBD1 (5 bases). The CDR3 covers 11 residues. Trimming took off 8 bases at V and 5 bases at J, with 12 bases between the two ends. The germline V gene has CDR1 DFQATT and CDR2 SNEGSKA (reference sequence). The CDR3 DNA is TGCAGTTCACGGCAGGGATATGGCTACACCTTC. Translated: CSSRQGYGYTF.

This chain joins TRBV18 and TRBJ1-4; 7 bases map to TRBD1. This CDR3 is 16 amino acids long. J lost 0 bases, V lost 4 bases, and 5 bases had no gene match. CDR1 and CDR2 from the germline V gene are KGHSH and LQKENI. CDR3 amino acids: CASSRGQAATNEKLFF. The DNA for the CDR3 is TGTGCCAGCTCACGCGGACAGGCTGCAACTAATGAAAAACTGTTTTTT.

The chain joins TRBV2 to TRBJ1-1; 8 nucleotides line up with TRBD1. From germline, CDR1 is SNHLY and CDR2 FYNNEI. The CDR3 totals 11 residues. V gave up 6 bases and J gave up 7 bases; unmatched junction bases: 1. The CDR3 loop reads CASSDRGEAFF. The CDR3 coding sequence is TGTGCCAGCAGCGACAGGGGTGAAGCTTTCTTT.

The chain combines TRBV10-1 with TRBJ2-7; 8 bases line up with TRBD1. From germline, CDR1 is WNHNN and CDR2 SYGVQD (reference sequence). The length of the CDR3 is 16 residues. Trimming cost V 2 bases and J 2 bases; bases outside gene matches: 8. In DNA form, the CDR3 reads TGCGCCAGCAGTGAGCCCACAGGGGGAAGGACCTACGAGCAGTACGTC. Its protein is CASSEPTGGRTYEQYV.

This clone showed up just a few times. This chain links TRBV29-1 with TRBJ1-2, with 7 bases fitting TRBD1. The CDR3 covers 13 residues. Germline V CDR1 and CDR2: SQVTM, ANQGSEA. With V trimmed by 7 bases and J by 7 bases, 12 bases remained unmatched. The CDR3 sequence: CSGRQGFDGGYTF. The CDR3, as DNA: TGCAGCGGTAGACAGGGTTTTGACGGTGGCTACACCTTC.

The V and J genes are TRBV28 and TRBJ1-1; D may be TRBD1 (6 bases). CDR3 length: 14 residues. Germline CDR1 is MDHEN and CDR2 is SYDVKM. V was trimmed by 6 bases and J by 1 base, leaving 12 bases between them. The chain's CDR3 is CASRRTVQNTEAFF. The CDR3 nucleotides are TGTGCCAGCAGAAGGACAGTTCAGAACACTGAAGCTTTCTTT.

The CDR3 here is CASSHLEGWNTEAFF. In DNA, the CDR3 is TGTGCCAGCAGTCACCTTGAGGGATGGAACACTGAAGCTTTCTTT. This chain links TRBV3-1 (or the pseudogene TRBV3-2) with TRBJ1-1, with no clear D. Trimming removed 6 bases at V and 1 base at J, with 15 bases between. The CDR3 spans 15 residues. Germline-derived CDR1 and CDR2 are LGHDT and YNNKEL (reference sequence).

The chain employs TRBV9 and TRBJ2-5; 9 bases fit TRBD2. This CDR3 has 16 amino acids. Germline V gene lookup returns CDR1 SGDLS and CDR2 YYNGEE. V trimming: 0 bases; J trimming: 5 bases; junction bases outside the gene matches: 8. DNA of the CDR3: TGTGCCAGCAGCGTAGACCCGGGACTAGCTAGGGAGACCCAGTACTTC. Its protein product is CASSVDPGLARETQYF.

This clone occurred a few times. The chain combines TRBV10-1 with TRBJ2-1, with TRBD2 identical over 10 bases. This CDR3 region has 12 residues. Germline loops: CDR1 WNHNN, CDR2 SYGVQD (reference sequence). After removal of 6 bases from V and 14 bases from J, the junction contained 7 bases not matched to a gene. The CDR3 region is CASRDSGGLEFF. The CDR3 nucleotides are TGCGCCAGCAGAGATAGCGGGGGGCTCGAGTTCTTC.

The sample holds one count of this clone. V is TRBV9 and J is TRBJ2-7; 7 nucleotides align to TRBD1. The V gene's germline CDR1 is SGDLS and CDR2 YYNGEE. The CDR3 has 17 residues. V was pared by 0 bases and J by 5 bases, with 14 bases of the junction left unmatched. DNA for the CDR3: TGTGCCAGCAGCGTAGTCGACAGACAGGGCCCCACTGACGAGCAGTACGTC. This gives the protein CASSVVDRQGPTDEQYV.

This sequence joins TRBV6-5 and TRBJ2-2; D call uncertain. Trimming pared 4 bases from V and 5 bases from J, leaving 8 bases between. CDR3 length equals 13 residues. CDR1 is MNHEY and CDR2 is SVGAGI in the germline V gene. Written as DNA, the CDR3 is TGTGCCAGCAGTTTTCTATTTACCGGGGAGCTGTTTTTT. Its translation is CASSFLFTGELFF.

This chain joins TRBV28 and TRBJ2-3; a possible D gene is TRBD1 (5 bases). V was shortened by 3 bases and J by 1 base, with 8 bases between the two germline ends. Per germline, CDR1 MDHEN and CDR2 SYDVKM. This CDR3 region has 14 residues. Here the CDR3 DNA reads TGTGCCAGCAGTTTGGCAGGGCGCACAGATACGCAGTATTTT. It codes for CASSLAGRTDTQYF.

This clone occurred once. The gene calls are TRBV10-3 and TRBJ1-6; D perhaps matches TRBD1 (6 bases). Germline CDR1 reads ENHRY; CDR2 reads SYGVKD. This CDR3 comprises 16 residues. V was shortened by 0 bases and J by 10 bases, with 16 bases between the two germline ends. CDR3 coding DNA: TGTGCCATCAGTGAGTCGGGGACACGAGCCGGATCACCCCTCCACTTT. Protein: CAISESGTRAGSPLHF.